This T cell receptor (beta chain) was captured by sequencing in a study of blood T cell repertoires in COVID-19. The protocol was immunoSEQ multiplex PCR, while the TCRdb copy is restricted to in-frame clones and leaves out a portion. This sample has about 150,000 clones, with about four fifths found just once. CDR3 size: 13 residues. The V gene lost 3 bases and the J gene lost 4 bases, with 9 bases spanning the gap. Sequenced material: peripheral blood. The chain has TRBV12-3 or TRBV12-4 and TRBJ1-2; D gene uncertain. This TCR derives from a man between 60 and 75 years old with acute or convalescent COVID-19. CDR3 DNA: TGTGCCAGCAGTTTGCAGGATTCCTATGGCTACACCTTC. It yields the protein CASSLQDSYGYTF.